This T cell receptor beta chain was recorded in a study of ipilimumab plus nivolumab after autologous stem cell transplantation. V lost 5 bases and J 3 bases, leaving 20 bases between the germline ends. This CDR3 spans 17 amino acids. Germline CDR1 reads SGHVS; CDR2 reads FQNEAQ. Generated by immunoSEQ multiplex PCR, the TCRdb table keeps only in-frame clones and is missing some. The data show roughly 16,000 clones, 70% to 90% seen once. The sequence was collected from a male donor with diffuse large B-cell lymphoma. The J gene is TRBJ2-1, the V gene TRBV7-8; D possibly matches TRBD1 or TRBD2 (6 bases each). The starting material was PBMCs, obtained in a trial of ipilimumab plus nivolumab as post-transplant consolidation. In DNA, the CDR3 is TGTGCCAGCAGCGAGAGGGGACCGGGGGCCTTCTACAATGAGCAGTTCTTC. It encodes CASSERGPGAFYNEQFF.